This T cell receptor beta chain was recorded in a study of metastatic and nonmetastatic thyroid tumors (dated by TCRdb to 2019 to 2021). Background on the whole study: For patients with malignant and with benign thyroid disease, the researchers compared repertoires between peripheral blood samples and tumor or nodule tissue samples.

This clone has a handful of counts. This receptor's antigen is unknown. Per-nucleotide qualities are absent, and no much larger clonotype sits a single base away. CDR1 is given as MDHEN and CDR2 as SYDVKM, both from the germline V gene. The CDR3 measures 12 amino acids from cysteine to phenylalanine. Solely the CDR3 DNA is kept, with 36 bases framed from the first base. V is reduced by 7 bases and J by 16 bases, leaving a spacing of 20 bases between them. Library method: PCR. The sequencing machine was an Illumina HiSeq 4000. High-throughput sequencing was used to profile the TCR beta-chain CDR3 region of every patient. Concerning the study's data processing: Drawing on CDR3 differences between clinicopathological groups, the researchers built a classifier meant to tell apart patients with distant-metastatic papillary thyroid cancer. To measure repertoire diversity the researchers used the Shannon index, while the Morisita-Horn index served to gauge how similar the tumor and blood repertoires were. Clones were called with MiXCR by TCRdb after fastp trimmed the public reads at Q25, and only in-frame beta chains were retained. The V and J calls and clone size are TCRdb's, not the authors'. The table for this sample lists 25,000 to 35,000 clones; 3.5% to 4.5% of them were counted only once. Roughly a fifth of the sample rests with the top ten.

Overall study results and their limits: TCR beta diversity was reported as significantly higher in malignant tumors than in benign nodules, in both blood and tumor samples.

No patient had received any treatment before thyroid surgery. Using T-cell receptor beta sequencing, the study looked back at clinical samples from patients collected from the early 2010s to the late 2010s. This TCR was recovered from a female donor with papillary thyroid cancer or a benign thyroid nodule (not recorded which). Some clones in this sample may be carry-over from other donors' samples. The rearrangement joined TRBV28 to TRBJ2-1; the D region is possibly TRBD1 or TRBD2, each matching across 5 bases. The sequencing sample was made of blood. Here the CDR3 is given as CASTPPTGRVFF. The sequenced DNA: TGTGCCAGCACCCCCCCTACGGGGCGGGTTTTCTTC.